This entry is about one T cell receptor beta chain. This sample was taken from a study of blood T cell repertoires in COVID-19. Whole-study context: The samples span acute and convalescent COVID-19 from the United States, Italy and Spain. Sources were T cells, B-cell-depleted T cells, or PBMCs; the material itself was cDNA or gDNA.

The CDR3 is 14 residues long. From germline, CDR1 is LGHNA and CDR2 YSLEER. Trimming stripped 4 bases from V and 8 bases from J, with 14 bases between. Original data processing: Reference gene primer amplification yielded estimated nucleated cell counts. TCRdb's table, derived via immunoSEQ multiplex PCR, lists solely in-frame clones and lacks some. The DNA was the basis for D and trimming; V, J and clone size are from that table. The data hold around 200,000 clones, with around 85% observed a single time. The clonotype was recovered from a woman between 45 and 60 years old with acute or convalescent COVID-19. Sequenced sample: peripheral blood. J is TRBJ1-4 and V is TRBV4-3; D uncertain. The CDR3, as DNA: TGCGCCAGCAGCCGGGCAGAGGGAGTGGAAAAACTGTTTTTT. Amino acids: CASSRAEGVEKLFF.